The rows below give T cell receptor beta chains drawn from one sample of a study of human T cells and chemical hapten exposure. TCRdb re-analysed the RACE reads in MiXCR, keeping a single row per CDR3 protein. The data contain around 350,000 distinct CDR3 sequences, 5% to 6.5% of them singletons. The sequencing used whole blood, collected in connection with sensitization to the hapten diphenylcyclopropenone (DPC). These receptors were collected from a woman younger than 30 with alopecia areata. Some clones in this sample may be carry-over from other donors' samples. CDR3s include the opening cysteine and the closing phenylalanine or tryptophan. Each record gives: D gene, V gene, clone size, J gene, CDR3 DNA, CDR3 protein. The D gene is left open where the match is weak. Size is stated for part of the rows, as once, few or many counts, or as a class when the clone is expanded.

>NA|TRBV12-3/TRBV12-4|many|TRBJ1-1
TGTGCCAGCAGTTTAGCGGAGACTGAAGCTTTCTTT
CASSLAETEAFF
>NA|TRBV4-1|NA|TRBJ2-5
TGCGCCAGCAGCCACTACAGGGTCGAGACCCAGTACTTC
CASSHYRVETQYF
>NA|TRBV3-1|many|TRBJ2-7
TGTGCCAGCAGCCAAGCTTTTCGGCTAAGCTCCTACGAGCAGTACTTC
CASSQAFRLSSYEQYF
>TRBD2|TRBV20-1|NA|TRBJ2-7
TGCAGTGCTCTAGTAGCGGGGGAGAGCTCCTACGAGCAGTACTTC
CSALVAGESSYEQYF
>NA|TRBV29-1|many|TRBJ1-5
TGCAGCGTTGAAGGGGGAGGGGATCAGCCCCAGCATTTT
CSVEGGGDQPQHF
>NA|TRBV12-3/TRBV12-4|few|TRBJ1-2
TGTGCCAGCAGTTTTCGGTCAGGGTGGGGCTATGGCTACACCTTC
CASSFRSGWGYGYTF
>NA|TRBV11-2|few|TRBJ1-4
TGTGCCAGCAGCTTAGCAATCGGCGCGTTCGGAGAAAAACTGTTTTTT
CASSLAIGAFGEKLFF
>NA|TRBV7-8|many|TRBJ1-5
TGTGCCAGCAGCTTCTCAGGGAGAGGCACAAATCAGCCCCAGCATTTT
CASSFSGRGTNQPQHF
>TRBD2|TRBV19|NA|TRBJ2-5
TGTGCCAGTAGTGCAACCCCCGGGACTAGCGGAGAGACCCAGTACTTC
CASSATPGTSGETQYF
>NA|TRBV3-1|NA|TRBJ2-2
TGTGCCAGCAGCCAACACCTGGGGGGAACCGGGGAGCTGTTTTTT
CASSQHLGGTGELFF
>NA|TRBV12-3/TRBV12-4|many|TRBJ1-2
TGTGCCAGCAGTCCTCAAGAAAACTATGGCTACACCTTC
CASSPQENYGYTF
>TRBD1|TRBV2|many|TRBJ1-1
TGTGCCAGCAGCGCCGACAGGGGGCGGACTGAAGCTTTCTTT
CASSADRGRTEAFF
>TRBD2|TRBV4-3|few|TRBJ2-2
TGCGCCTCGGGGAGCGGGGGGCCGAACACCGGGGAGCTGTTTTTT
CASGSGGPNTGELFF
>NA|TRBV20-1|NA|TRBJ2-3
TGCAGTGCTAGACGGTCTACTTCTAGCACAGATACGCAGTATTTT
CSARRSTSSTDTQYF